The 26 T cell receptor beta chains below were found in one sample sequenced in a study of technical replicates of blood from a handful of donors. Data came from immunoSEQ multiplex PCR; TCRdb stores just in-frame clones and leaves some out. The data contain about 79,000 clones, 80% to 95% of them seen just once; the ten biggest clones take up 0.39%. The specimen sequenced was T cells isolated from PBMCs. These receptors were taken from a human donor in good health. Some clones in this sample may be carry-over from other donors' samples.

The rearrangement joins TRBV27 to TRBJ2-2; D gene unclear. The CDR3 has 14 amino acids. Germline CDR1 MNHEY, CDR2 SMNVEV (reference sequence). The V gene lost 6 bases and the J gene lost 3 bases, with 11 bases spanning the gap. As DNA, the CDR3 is TGTGCCAGCAGCTCCCTAACAGACACCGGGGAGCTGTTTTTT. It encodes CASSSLTDTGELFF.

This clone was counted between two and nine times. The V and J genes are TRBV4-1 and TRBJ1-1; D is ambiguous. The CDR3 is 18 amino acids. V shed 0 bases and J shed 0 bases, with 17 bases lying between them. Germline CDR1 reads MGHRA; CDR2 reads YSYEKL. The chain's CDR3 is CASSQDIIVERLNTEAFF. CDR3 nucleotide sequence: TGCGCCAGCAGCCAAGATATTATTGTGGAGCGGTTGAACACTGAAGCTTTCTTT.

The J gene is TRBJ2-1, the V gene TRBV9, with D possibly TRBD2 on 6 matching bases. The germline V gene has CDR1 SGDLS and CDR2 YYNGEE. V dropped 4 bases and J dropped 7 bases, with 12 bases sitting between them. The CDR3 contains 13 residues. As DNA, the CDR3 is TGTGCCAGCAGCTTTCGACGGGGGAATGAGCAGTTCTTC. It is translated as CASSFRRGNEQFF.

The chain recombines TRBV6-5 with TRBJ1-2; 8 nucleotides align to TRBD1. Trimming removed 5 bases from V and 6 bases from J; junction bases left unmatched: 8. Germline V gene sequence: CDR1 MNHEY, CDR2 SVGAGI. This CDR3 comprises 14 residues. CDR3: CASSKDRGPNGYTF. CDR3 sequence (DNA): TGTGCCAGCAGTAAAGACAGGGGACCCAATGGCTACACCTTC.

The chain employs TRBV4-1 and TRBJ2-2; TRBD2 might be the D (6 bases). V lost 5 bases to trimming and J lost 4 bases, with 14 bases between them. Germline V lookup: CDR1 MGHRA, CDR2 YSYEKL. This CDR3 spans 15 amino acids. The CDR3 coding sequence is TGCGCCAGCAGCTGGGACTCCCGGGGCACCGGGGAGCTGTTTTTT. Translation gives CASSWDSRGTGELFF.

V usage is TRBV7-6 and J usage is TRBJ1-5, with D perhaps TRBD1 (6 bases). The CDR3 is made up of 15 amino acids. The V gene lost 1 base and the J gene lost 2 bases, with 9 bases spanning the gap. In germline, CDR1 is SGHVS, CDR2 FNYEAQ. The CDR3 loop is CASSLGGGGNQPQHF. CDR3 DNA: TGTGCCAGCAGCTTAGGAGGGGGAGGCAATCAGCCCCAGCATTTT.

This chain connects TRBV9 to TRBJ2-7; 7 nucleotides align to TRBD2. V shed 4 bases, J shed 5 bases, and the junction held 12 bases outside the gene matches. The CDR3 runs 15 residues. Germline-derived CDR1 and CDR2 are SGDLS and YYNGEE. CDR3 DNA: TGTGCCAGCAGCACCTCCCCGGCAGGGAGGGACGAGCAGTACTTC. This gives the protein CASSTSPAGRDEQYF.

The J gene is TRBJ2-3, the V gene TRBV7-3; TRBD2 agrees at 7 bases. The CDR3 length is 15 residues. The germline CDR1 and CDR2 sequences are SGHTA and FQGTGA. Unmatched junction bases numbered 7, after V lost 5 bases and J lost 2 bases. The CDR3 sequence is CASSRTSAYTDTQYF. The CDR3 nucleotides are TGTGCCAGCAGCCGGACTAGTGCCTACACAGATACGCAGTATTTT.

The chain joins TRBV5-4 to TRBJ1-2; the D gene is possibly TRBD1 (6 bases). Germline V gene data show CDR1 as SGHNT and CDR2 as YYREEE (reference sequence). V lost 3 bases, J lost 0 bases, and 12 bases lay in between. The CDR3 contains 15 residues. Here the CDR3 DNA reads TGTGCCAGCAGCTCACAGGGAAGAGCTAACTATGGCTACACCTTC. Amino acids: CASSSQGRANYGYTF.

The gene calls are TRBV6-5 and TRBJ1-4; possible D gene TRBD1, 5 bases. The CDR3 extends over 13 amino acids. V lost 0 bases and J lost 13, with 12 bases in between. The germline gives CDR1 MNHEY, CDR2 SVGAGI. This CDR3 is CASSYSWGERLFF. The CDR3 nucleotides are TGTGCCAGCAGTTACTCGTGGGGGGAACGACTGTTTTTT.

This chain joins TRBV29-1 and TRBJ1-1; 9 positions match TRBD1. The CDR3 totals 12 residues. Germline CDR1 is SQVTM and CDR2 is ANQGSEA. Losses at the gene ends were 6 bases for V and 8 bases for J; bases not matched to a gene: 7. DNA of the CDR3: TGCAGCGTACATACAGGGGGCGGGGAAGCTTTCTTT. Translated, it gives CSVHTGGGEAFF.

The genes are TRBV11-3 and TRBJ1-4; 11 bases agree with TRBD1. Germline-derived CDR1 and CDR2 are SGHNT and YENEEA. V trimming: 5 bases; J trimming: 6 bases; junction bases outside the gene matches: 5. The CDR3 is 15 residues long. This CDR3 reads CASSPGTGGDEKLFF. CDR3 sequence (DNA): TGTGCCAGCAGCCCAGGGACAGGGGGTGATGAAAAACTGTTTTTT.

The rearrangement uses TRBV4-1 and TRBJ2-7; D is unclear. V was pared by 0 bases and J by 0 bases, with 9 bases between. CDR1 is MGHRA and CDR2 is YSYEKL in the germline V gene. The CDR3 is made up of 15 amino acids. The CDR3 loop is CASSQEAYSSYEQYF. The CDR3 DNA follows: TGCGCCAGCAGCCAAGAGGCTTACAGCTCCTACGAGCAGTACTTC.

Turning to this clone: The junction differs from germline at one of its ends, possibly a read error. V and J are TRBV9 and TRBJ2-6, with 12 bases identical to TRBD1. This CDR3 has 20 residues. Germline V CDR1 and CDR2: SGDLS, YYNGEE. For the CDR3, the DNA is TGTACCAGCAGCGTACACCCCGGGACAGGGGGCTCAGCTGGGGCCAACGTCCTGACTTTC. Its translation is CTSSVHPGTGGSAGANVLTF.

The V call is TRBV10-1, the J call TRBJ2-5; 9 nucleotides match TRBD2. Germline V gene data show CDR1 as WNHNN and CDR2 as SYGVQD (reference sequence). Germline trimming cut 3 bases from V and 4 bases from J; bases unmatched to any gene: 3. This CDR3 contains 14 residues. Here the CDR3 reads CASSESAGGETQYF. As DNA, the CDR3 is TGCGCCAGCAGTGAATCAGCGGGAGGAGAGACCCAGTACTTC.

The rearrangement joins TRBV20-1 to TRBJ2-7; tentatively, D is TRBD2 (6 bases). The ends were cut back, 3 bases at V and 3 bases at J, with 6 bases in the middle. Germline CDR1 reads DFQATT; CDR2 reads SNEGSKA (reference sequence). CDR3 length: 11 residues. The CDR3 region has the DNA TGCAGTGCTAGGACTAGCTACGAGCAGTACTTC. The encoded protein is CSARTSYEQYF.

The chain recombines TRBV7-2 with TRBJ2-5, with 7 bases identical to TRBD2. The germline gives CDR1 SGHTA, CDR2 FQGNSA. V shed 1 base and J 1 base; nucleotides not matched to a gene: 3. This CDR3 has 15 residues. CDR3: CASSLGGGPQETQYF. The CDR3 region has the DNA TGTGCCAGCAGCTTAGGGGGAGGGCCCCAAGAGACCCAGTACTTC.

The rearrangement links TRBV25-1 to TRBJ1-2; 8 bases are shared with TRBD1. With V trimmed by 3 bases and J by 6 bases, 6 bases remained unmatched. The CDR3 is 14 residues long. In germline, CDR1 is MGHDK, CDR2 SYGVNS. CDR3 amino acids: CASSDQTGVNGYTF. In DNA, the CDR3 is TGTGCCAGCAGTGATCAGACAGGGGTTAATGGCTACACCTTC.

In nucleotides, the CDR3 is TGTGCCAGCAAGCCATTCGGGGAGGGGGAAAGTGAGCAGTTCTTC. This sequence encodes CASKPFGEGESEQFF. The V gene is TRBV11-2, the J gene TRBJ2-1, with D tentatively TRBD2 (7 bases). Germline V gene lookup returns CDR1 SGHAT and CDR2 FQNNGV. Trimming removed 7 bases at V and 9 bases at J, with 22 bases between. The CDR3 is made up of 15 amino acids.

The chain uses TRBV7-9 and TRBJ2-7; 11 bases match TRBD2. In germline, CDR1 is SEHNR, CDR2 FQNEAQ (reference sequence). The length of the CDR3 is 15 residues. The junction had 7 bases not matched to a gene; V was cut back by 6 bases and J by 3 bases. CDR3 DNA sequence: TGTGCCAGCAGTCTCATTAGCGGGAGGGTCTACGAGCAGTACTTC. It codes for CASSLISGRVYEQYF. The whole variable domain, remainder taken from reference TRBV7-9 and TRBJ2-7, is DTGVSQNPRHKITKRGQNVTFRCDPISEHNRLYWYRQTLGQGPEFLTYFQNEAQLEKSRLLSDRFSAERPKGSFSTLEIQRTEQGDSAMYLCASSLISGRVYEQYFGPGTRLTVT.

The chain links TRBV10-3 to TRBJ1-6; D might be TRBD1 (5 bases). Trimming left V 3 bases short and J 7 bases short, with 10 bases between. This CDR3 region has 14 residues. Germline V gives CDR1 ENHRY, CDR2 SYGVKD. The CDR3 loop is CAISDREGNSPLHF. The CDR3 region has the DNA TGTGCCATCAGTGACAGGGAGGGGAATTCACCCCTCCACTTT.

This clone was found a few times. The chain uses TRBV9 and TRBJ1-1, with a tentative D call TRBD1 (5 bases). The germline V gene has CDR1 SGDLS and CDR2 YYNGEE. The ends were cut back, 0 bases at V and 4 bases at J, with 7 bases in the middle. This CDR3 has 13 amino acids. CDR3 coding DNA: TGTGCCAGCAGCGTAGCAGGGTCCACTGAAGCTTTCTTT. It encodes CASSVAGSTEAFF.

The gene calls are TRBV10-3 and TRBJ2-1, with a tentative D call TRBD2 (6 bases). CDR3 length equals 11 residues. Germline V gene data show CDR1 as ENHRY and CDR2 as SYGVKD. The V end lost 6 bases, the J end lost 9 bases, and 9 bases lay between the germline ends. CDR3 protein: CAISQGGEQFF. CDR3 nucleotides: TGTGCCATCAGCCAGGGAGGTGAGCAGTTCTTC.

DNA for the CDR3: TGTGCCTGGTTTACAGGGAGCCTTGGAAACACCATATATTTT. Amino acid sequence: CAWFTGSLGNTIYF. The chain uses TRBV30 and TRBJ1-3, with D possibly TRBD1 on 6 matching bases. The V gene's germline CDR1 is GTSNPN and CDR2 SVGIG (reference sequence). Trimming shortened V by 5 bases and J by 3 bases, and 14 bases separated the two germline ends. The CDR3 loop spans 14 amino acids.

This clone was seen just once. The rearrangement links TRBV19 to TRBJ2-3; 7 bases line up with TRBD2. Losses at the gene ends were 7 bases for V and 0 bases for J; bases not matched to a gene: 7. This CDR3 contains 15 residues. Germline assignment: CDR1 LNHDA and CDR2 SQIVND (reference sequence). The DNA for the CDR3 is TGTGCCAGTATCGAATCGGGGGGAAGCACAGATACGCAGTATTTT. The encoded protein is CASIESGGSTDTQYF.

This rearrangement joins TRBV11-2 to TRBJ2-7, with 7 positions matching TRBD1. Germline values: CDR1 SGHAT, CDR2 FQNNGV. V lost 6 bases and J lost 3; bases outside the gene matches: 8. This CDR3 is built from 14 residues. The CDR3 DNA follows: TGTGCCAGCAGTTACGACAGGGCTCTCTACGAGCAGTACTTC. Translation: CASSYDRALYEQYF.